This T cell receptor beta chain was documented in a study of control samples from healthy donors and cancer patients. The length of the CDR3 is 13 residues. V gave up 0 bases and J gave up 7 bases, with 6 bases separating them. Clones were sequenced by immunoSEQ multiplex PCR, and TCRdb holds only the in-frame ones, with some missing. The repertoire includes some 21,000 clones, approximately 85% of them detected once, and 35% to 40% sits in the top ten. Sequences were obtained from PBMCs. J is TRBJ1-4 and V is TRBV12-3 or TRBV12-4; D gene unclear. This receptor was taken from a man aged 55 to 70 with head and neck cancer. This chain's CDR3 is CASSLARPEKLFF. The CDR3 DNA follows: TGTGCCAGCAGTTTAGCGAGACCTGAAAAACTGTTTTTT.